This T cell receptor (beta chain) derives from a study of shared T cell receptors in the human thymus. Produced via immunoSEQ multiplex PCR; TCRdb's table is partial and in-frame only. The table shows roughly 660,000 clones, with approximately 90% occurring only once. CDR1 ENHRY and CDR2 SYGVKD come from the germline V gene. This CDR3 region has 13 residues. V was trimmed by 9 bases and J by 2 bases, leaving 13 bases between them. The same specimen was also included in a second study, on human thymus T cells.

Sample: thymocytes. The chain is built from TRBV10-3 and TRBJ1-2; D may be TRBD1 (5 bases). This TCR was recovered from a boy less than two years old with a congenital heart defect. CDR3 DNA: TGTGCCATGAAACAGGACGAGAACTATGGCTACACCTTC. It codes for CAMKQDENYGYTF.